Described below is a single TCR beta chain sequence and its context. The antigen is unknown. Generated by immunoSEQ multiplex PCR, the TCRdb table keeps only in-frame clones and is missing some. The sample holds 34,000 or so clones, over 85% seen once. The data are from a study of circulating and synovial CD4+ cells in juvenile arthritis. The study's findings and limits: Diversity here was lower than in bulk blood CD4 cells.

Sequencing used CD4+ T cells from blood. This TCR was sampled from a human donor with juvenile idiopathic arthritis.

The CDR3 reads CASSLPGGGQSSYEQYF. The CDR3 DNA reads as TGTGCCAGCAGCTTACCAGGGGGCGGTCAGAGCTCCTACGAGCAGTACTTC. The V and J genes are TRBV7-2 and TRBJ2-7; TRBD1 aligns across 8 bases. This CDR3 has 17 amino acids. Germline CDR1 is SGHTA and CDR2 is FQGNSA. V lost 2 bases to trimming and J lost 0 bases; unmatched junction nucleotides: 9.